This TCR beta chain was captured by sequencing in a study of early T cells in non-severe SARS-CoV-2 infection. Study as a whole: Chains were not paired, and sequencing was done on bulk RNA from unsorted whole blood.

Unique molecular identifier tags were affixed to discrete cDNA molecules. TCRdb redid the calling of the 5' RACE reads with MiXCR, one entry per CDR3 protein. Of tens of thousands of distinct CDR3 sequences listed, 10% to 15% are singletons. In its sample, this clonotype was seen a few times. Antigen: not known. Findings and caveats of the study: Anti-spike CD8 responses were favored in VDJdb matching, and private and CD4 specificities were missed.

The germline V gene has CDR1 SGHTA and CDR2 FQGNSA. This CDR3 spans 14 amino acids. Germline trimming cut 4 bases from V and 5 bases from J; bases unmatched to any gene: 4. Sequenced: whole blood. The source is an adult who was a healthcare worker with PCR-confirmed SARS-CoV-2 infection or an uninfected control (not recorded which). The genes are TRBV7-2 and TRBJ2-1, with TRBD2 identical over 8 bases. CDR3 amino acids: CASSSGGFDNEQFF. The CDR3 nucleotides read TGTGCCAGCAGCTCGGGGGGGTTCGACAATGAGCAGTTCTTC.